A single sample is the source of the 2 T cell receptor beta chains below, sequenced in a study of T cell responses to AZD1222 COVID-19 vaccine. Profiled with immunoSEQ multiplex PCR; TCRdb holds only in-frame clones, not every one. The data contain 120,000 or so clones, around 85% of them seen just once; the ten biggest clones take up 6.2%. The sequencing here drew on peripheral blood, taken on day 0 of AZD1222 vaccination. The receptor source for this set is an adult in good health.

This chain uses TRBV6-1 with TRBJ2-2, with 9 nucleotides matching TRBD1. The junction had 12 bases not matched to a gene; V was cut back by 4 bases and J by 6 bases. Germline lookup yields CDR1 MNHNS and CDR2 SASEGT. The CDR3 is made up of 17 amino acids. DNA of the CDR3: TGTGCCAGCAGTGGGTTCGCGGGACAGGGCCTCGCCGGGGAGCTGTTTTTT. Protein: CASSGFAGQGLAGELFF.

The chain employs TRBV28 and TRBJ1-5, with a tentative D call TRBD1 (6 bases). CDR3 size: 15 residues. Germline V gene data show CDR1 as MDHEN and CDR2 as SYDVKM. The V end lost 8 bases, the J end lost 2 bases, and 16 bases lay between the germline ends. CDR3 bases: TGTGCCAGCCGACTAGGGGGAAATGGCAATCAGCCCCAGCATTTT. Translation: CASRLGGNGNQPQHF.